These 14 T cell receptor beta chains share one sample of origin, sequenced in a study of monozygotic twins with inflammatory bowel disease. TCRdb reprocessed the 5' RACE reads and keeps a single row for each CDR3 protein, giving no DNA. This sample contains 350,000 to 550,000 distinct CDR3 sequences. The sequencing sample was made of blood. These receptors were obtained from a human donor with ulcerative colitis or Crohn's disease, or a healthy co-twin of an affected twin (not recorded which).

The chain combines TRBV4-2 with TRBJ1-6. Germline V gene lookup returns CDR1 LGHNA and CDR2 YNFKEQ. The length of the CDR3 is 13 residues. The CDR3 region is CASSQDTGSPLHF.

This chain connects TRBV29-1 to TRBJ2-1; TCRdb's D call, TRBD1, is unchecked because there is no DNA. The V gene's germline CDR1 is SQVTM and CDR2 ANQGSEA. The CDR3 is made up of 15 amino acids. Here the CDR3 reads CSVEGSDRDYNEQFF.

The chain has TRBV20-1 and TRBJ2-5; TCRdb's assignment of TRBD2 cannot be checked, as there is no DNA. Germline CDR1 is DFQATT and CDR2 is SNEGSKA (reference sequence). This CDR3 region has 14 residues. The chain's CDR3 is CSARDPGGRETQYF.

This chain links TRBV5-1 with TRBJ2-5; as DNA is missing, the TRBD2 call by TCRdb cannot be tested. This CDR3 region has 15 residues. In germline, CDR1 is SGHRS, CDR2 YFSETQ. The CDR3 is CASSLGAGSQETQYF.

The chain combines TRBV20-1 with TRBJ1-5; TCRdb indicates TRBD1, and absent DNA this call remains unverified. This CDR3 is built from 18 residues. Germline V gives CDR1 DFQATT, CDR2 SNEGSKA (reference sequence). This CDR3 reads CSASNAGTGGRGNQPQHF.

The rearrangement uses TRBV12-3 or TRBV12-4 and TRBJ2-3; TCRdb's D call, TRBD2, is unchecked because there is no DNA. The length of the CDR3 is 15 residues. The CDR3 spells CASFWTSGPGDTQYF.

J is TRBJ2-5 and V is TRBV7-2. Germline CDR1 SGHTA, CDR2 FQGNSA. The CDR3 has 15 amino acids. The CDR3 protein is CASSLQWGDQETQYF.

V and J are TRBV27 and TRBJ2-3; TCRdb's assignment of TRBD2 cannot be checked, as there is no DNA. The CDR3 runs to 15 residues. Germline assignment: CDR1 MNHEY and CDR2 SMNVEV (reference sequence). Here the CDR3 reads CASRRTSGGSDTQYF.

This chain links TRBV2 with TRBJ1-3; TCRdb selects TRBD1, and the lack of DNA leaves this call unchecked. CDR1 and CDR2 (germline): SNHLY, FYNNEI. The CDR3 spans 15 residues. CDR3 sequence reads: CASRTGIFSGNTIYF.

The chain links TRBV27 to TRBJ2-6; TCRdb selects TRBD2, and the lack of DNA leaves this call unchecked. The CDR3 has 17 residues. Germline CDR1 is MNHEY and CDR2 is SMNVEV (reference sequence). This CDR3 is CASTMSGTNSGANVLTF.

This chain connects TRBV6-1 to TRBJ2-2. The CDR3 loop spans 14 amino acids. Germline V lookup: CDR1 MNHNS, CDR2 SASEGT. This CDR3 is CASTRCRSTGELFF.

The V gene is TRBV5-1, the J gene TRBJ2-2. The CDR3 consists of 15 residues. Germline lookup yields CDR1 SGHRS and CDR2 YFSETQ. The CDR3 reads CASSWIKGNTGELFF.

V gene TRBV4-1 combines with J gene TRBJ2-2; TCRdb returns TRBD2, unconfirmable since there is no DNA. The CDR3 has 18 residues. Germline CDR1 and CDR2: MGHRA and YSYEKL. CDR3 in amino acids: CASSQDGGGTLRAGELFF.

The chain joins TRBV4-1 to TRBJ2-5; TCRdb calls TRBD1, which cannot be checked without DNA. The CDR3 length is 16 residues. Germline assignment: CDR1 MGHRA and CDR2 YSYEKL. CDR3 loop: CASSRSTPGRQETQYF.